This T cell receptor beta chain was sequenced for a study of T cell repertoires in cytomegalovirus infection. As for the study in general: Public TCR beta signatures were indicative of both CMV infection and a matching HLA type. Overall study findings and caveats: HLA-C-restricted, CMV-specific TCR beta clonotypes were dominant ex vivo. Using cumulative public TCR beta family frequency, the authors identified those who carried CMV together with the relevant HLA.

This clonotype has a handful of counts. The antigen remains undetermined. Each CDR3 protein is one row after TCRdb ran MiXCR on the reads. The table lists about 490,000 distinct CDR3 sequences, 15% to 20% of them singletons, with roughly 25% in the top ten. V was cut by 0 bases and J by 3 bases, with 14 bases left in between. CDR1 and CDR2 from the germline V gene are MGHRA and YSYEKL. This CDR3 contains 16 residues. The rearrangement joins TRBV4-1 to TRBJ1-2; no clear D. The source of this sequence is a human donor in good health (CMV status not recorded). Some clones in this sample may be carry-over from other donors' samples. The specimen was CD8+ T cells from PBMCs. This chain's CDR3 is CASSQDEDPEYYGYTF. The CDR3 nucleotides read TGCGCCAGCAGCCAAGATGAGGACCCAGAGTACTATGGCTACACCTTC.